A single sample gave rise to the 32 T cell receptor beta chains below, sequenced in a study of identical twins' blood T cells. A single record per CDR3 protein comes from TCRdb applying MiXCR to the 5' RACE reads. The sample has 300,000 to 400,000 distinct CDR3 sequences; 28% are singletons. The sample was PBMCs. These receptors originate from a woman aged 18-55 years in good health.

On this clonotype itself: A much larger clone differs by one base, so this may be a read error. The CDR3 region is CASSVGQGMNTEAFF. In DNA form, the CDR3 reads TGTGCCAGCAGCGTGGGCCAGGGGATGAACACTGAAGCTTTCTTT. The chain employs TRBV5-6 and TRBJ1-1; TRBD1 might be the D (6 bases). Germline CDR1 reads SGHDT; CDR2 reads YYEEEE. This CDR3 comprises 15 residues. Trimming removed 4 bases from V and 0 bases from J, with 13 bases in between.

The chain recombines TRBV7-9 with TRBJ2-1, with TRBD2 matching 7 bases. The CDR3 totals 15 residues. Germline CDR1 SEHNR, CDR2 FQNEAQ (reference sequence). J lost 7 bases, V lost 2 bases, and 8 bases had no gene match. This CDR3 reads CASSLSGRAGNEQFF. In DNA, the CDR3 is TGTGCCAGCAGCTTAAGTGGGAGGGCCGGAAATGAGCAGTTCTTC.

The chain employs TRBV5-1 and TRBJ2-2; D is uncertain. This CDR3 is 15 amino acids long. The germline V gene encodes CDR1 SGHRS and CDR2 YFSETQ. Deletions cut 2 bases from V and 2 bases from J, with 10 bases between. CDR3 loop: CASSLDQQNTGELFF. The CDR3 DNA reads as TGCGCCAGCAGCTTAGACCAGCAAAACACCGGGGAGCTGTTTTTT.

V and J are TRBV6-6 and TRBJ2-5; D is unresolved. The V gene's germline CDR1 is MNHNY and CDR2 SVGAGI (reference sequence). The germline V and J ends were trimmed by 5 bases and 2 bases, with 18 bases remaining between them. This CDR3 has 16 residues. CDR3 bases: TGTGCCAGCAGTCCCCATTTAGGGCCGAGACAAGAGACCCAGTACTTC. This sequence encodes CASSPHLGPRQETQYF.

This clonotype has just a few counts. The chain links TRBV29-1 to TRBJ1-2, with D perhaps TRBD1 (6 bases). V was shortened by 3 bases and J by 7 bases, with 12 bases between the two germline ends. The CDR3 is made up of 12 amino acids. Germline V gene sequence: CDR1 SQVTM, CDR2 ANQGSEA. This CDR3 reads CSVDWGRLGYTF. In nucleotides, the CDR3 is TGCAGCGTTGACTGGGGGCGTCTTGGCTACACCTTC.

This clonotype was found many times. V is TRBV10-3 and J is TRBJ2-1; D is unclear. The V gene's germline CDR1 is ENHRY and CDR2 SYGVKD. V gave up 4 bases and J gave up 5 bases, with 12 bases separating them. There are 14 residues in the CDR3. CDR3 bases: TGTGCCATCAGTGGTCCTGGTAGAGACAATGAGCAGTTCTTC. Its translation is CAISGPGRDNEQFF.

This clonotype turned up a few times. The J gene is TRBJ1-1, the V gene TRBV11-3, with TRBD1 as a possible D gene (6 bases). V gave up 0 bases and J gave up 1 base, with 15 bases separating them. Germline V gene lookup returns CDR1 SGHNT and CDR2 YENEEA. This CDR3 contains 17 residues. The CDR3 DNA is TGTGCCAGCAGCTTAGAGGGATGGACAGCCAGGAACACTGAAGCTTTCTTT. It encodes CASSLEGWTARNTEAFF.

This chain links TRBV7-9 with TRBJ2-3; D not resolved. The germline V and J ends were trimmed by 5 bases and 4 bases, with 10 bases remaining between them. CDR1 and CDR2 from the germline V gene are SEHNR and FQNEAQ (reference sequence). CDR3 length equals 13 residues. The CDR3 here is CASSPPEADTQYF. DNA of the CDR3: TGTGCCAGCAGCCCCCCCGAGGCAGATACGCAGTATTTT.

The V and J genes are TRBV11-1 and TRBJ2-3; a possible D gene is TRBD1 (5 bases). From germline, CDR1 is SGHAT and CDR2 FQDESV (reference sequence). This CDR3 region has 14 residues. The V end lost 4 bases, the J end lost 2 bases, and 10 bases lay between the germline ends. This CDR3 reads CASSSWGSTDTQYF. CDR3 bases: TGTGCCAGCAGCTCATGGGGCTCCACAGATACGCAGTATTTT.

The chain has TRBV9 and TRBJ1-2, with D uncertain. Germline V gene lookup returns CDR1 SGDLS and CDR2 YYNGEE. V was pared by 3 bases and J by 6 bases, with 12 bases between. The CDR3 runs to 13 residues. CDR3 in DNA: TGTGCCAGCAGCGGATACCTTATGCATGGCTACACCTTC. Its protein product is CASSGYLMHGYTF.

The rearrangement links TRBV6-5 to TRBJ2-3, with unresolved D. This CDR3 is built from 15 residues. Germline CDR1 reads MNHEY; CDR2 reads SVGAGI. V shed 6 bases and J shed 0 bases, with 13 bases lying between them. The CDR3 loop is CASRRSSTSTDTQYF. The CDR3 DNA reads TGTGCCAGCAGAAGGTCCAGCACCAGCACAGATACGCAGTATTTT.

This clonotype has only one observation. A much larger clonotype is one base distant, so this may be a read error. The rearrangement links TRBV20-1 to TRBJ2-3; the match to TRBD1 covers 11 bases. The CDR3 consists of 13 residues. CDR1 is DFQATT, CDR2 SNEGSKA, per germline (reference sequence). CDR3 sequence: CSARTGGTGTQYF. CDR3 sequence (DNA): TGCAGTGCTCGGACAGGGGGCACAGGTACGCAGTATTTT.

This clonotype was recorded a few times. The CDR3 reads CATSRDTAHQYF. In DNA form, the CDR3 reads TGTGCCACCAGCAGAGATACTGCTCATCAGTACTTC. The chain combines TRBV15 with TRBJ2-7; D uncertain. This CDR3 has 12 residues. Germline loops: CDR1 LNHNV, CDR2 YYDKDF (reference sequence). V dropped 0 bases and J dropped 10 bases, with 10 bases sitting between them.

The chain is built from TRBV29-1 and TRBJ1-3; TRBD1 aligns across 7 bases. Germline CDR1 reads SQVTM; CDR2 reads ANQGSEA. V dropped 7 bases and J dropped 15; count of bases not matched to a gene: 15. The CDR3 is 12 amino acids. DNA of the CDR3: TGCAGCGCTGCCCGCCCCCCGGGACAGCCATATTTT. Translated, it gives CSAARPPGQPYF. The entire variable domain, with the rest obtained from reference TRBV29-1 and TRBJ1-3, is as follows: SAVISQKPSRDICQRGTSLTIQCQVDSQVTMMFWYRQQPGQSLTLIATANQGSEATYESGFVIDKFPISRPNLTFSTLTVSNMSPEDSSIYLCSAARPPGQPYFGEGSWLTVV.

V and J are TRBV18 and TRBJ2-7; 7 positions agree with TRBD1. Germline V CDR1 and CDR2: KGHSH, LQKENI. V trimming: 3 bases; J trimming: 4 bases; junction bases outside the gene matches: 15. The CDR3 extends over 17 amino acids. The CDR3 DNA is TGTGCCAGCTCACCCCAAACAGGGGATAGCCCACCTTACGAGCAGTACTTC. Encoded protein: CASSPQTGDSPPYEQYF. The variable domain in full, with the rest retrieved from reference TRBV18 and TRBJ2-7, is NAGVMQNPRHLVRRRGQEARLRCSPMKGHSHVYWYRQLPEEGLKFMVYLQKENIIDESGMPKERFSAEFPKEGPSILRIQQVVRGDSAAYFCASSPQTGDSPPYEQYFGPGTRLTVT.

The CDR3 here is CASSGGTENEKLFF. The CDR3 nucleotides read TGTGCCAGCAGCGGGGGGACTGAGAATGAAAAACTGTTTTTT. The chain links TRBV11-2 to TRBJ1-4, with a weak D call TRBD1 (5 bases). The CDR3 runs to 14 residues. With 5 bases removed from V and 5 bases from J, the gap between germline ends came to 12 bases. The V gene's germline CDR1 is SGHAT and CDR2 FQNNGV.

The chain's CDR3 is CASSLSVSGANVLTF. The CDR3, as DNA: TGTGCCAGCAGTTTAAGCGTCTCTGGGGCCAACGTCCTGACTTTC. J is TRBJ2-6 and V is TRBV12-3 or TRBV12-4; no firm D call. The length of the CDR3 is 15 residues. The V end lost 2 bases, the J end lost 0 bases, and 5 bases lay between the germline ends.

In this sample, this clonotype turned up a few times. This chain joins TRBV18 and TRBJ2-3; perhaps D is TRBD1 or TRBD2 (5 bases each). V shed 8 bases and J shed 2 bases, with 17 bases lying between them. The CDR3 runs 15 residues. The germline V gene encodes CDR1 KGHSH and CDR2 LQKENI. CDR3 sequence: CASLAGGTSTDTQYF. The CDR3 region has the DNA TGTGCCAGCCTAGCTGGGGGAACCTCCACAGATACGCAGTATTTT.

The chain carries TRBV5-1 and TRBJ1-1; maybe TRBD1 (5 bases). The CDR3 spans 16 residues. Between the trimmed V and J ends, which lost 4 bases and 1 base, there was a span of 17 bases. Germline CDR1 and CDR2: SGHRS and YFSETQ. CDR3 loop: CASSRGPDGANTEAFF. The DNA of the CDR3 is TGCGCCAGCAGCCGGGGCCCAGATGGGGCGAACACTGAAGCTTTCTTT.

A few counts support this clonotype. The chain couples TRBV6-1 to TRBJ1-5; TRBD1 is a possible D gene (6 bases). The germline CDR1 and CDR2 sequences are MNHNS and SASEGT. V shed 2 bases and J shed 9 bases, with 11 bases lying between them. The CDR3 loop spans 13 amino acids. The CDR3 protein is CASSEKARGPQHF. The DNA of the CDR3 is TGTGCCAGCAGTGAAAAGGCCAGGGGGCCCCAGCATTTT.

This clonotype was observed a few times. A much larger clone lies one base from this, so it may be a read error. V gene TRBV27 combines with J gene TRBJ1-5, with 9 bases fitting TRBD1. Germline CDR1 is MNHEY and CDR2 is SMNVEV (reference sequence). The CDR3 runs to 16 residues. The V and J ends lost 2 bases and 7 bases, in that order; junction bases with no gene match: 9. The CDR3 sequence: CASSLAGTGRLQPQHF. The CDR3 bases are TGTGCCAGCAGTTTAGCCGGGACAGGGCGCCTCCAGCCCCAGCATTTT.

Comments on this clonotype: Possible read error: a much larger clone is one base away. This chain uses TRBV29-1 with TRBJ1-1, with 7 bases that match TRBD1. CDR1 is SQVTM and CDR2 is ANQGSEA in the germline V gene. This CDR3 region has 14 residues. DNA for the CDR3: TGCAGCGTCACCGAACAGGGGTCGAACGCTGAAGCTTTCTTT. It encodes CSVTEQGSNAEAFF.

This sequence joins TRBV19 and TRBJ2-3, with TRBD2 as a possible D gene (6 bases). This CDR3 comprises 14 residues. V lost 4 bases and J lost 6, with 14 bases in between. CDR1 and CDR2 (germline): LNHDA, SQIVND (reference sequence). DNA of the CDR3: TGTGCCAGTAGTACCTCCGGGACTCCGGATACGCAGTATTTT. As protein: CASSTSGTPDTQYF.

The CDR3 DNA sequence: TGTGCCTGGAATGGGGGACATAACTATGGCTACACCTTC. Translation: CAWNGGHNYGYTF. The chain joins TRBV30 to TRBJ1-2; possible D gene TRBD1, 6 bases. Germline V gives CDR1 GTSNPN, CDR2 SVGIG (reference sequence). Trimming stripped 4 bases from V and 1 base from J, with 10 bases between. This CDR3 has 13 amino acids.

This clonotype has only a few counts. The V and J genes are TRBV20-1 and TRBJ2-1; the match to TRBD1 covers 11 bases. With 7 bases clipped from V and 4 bases from J, the junction kept 3 bases outside the gene matches. This CDR3 region has 13 residues. Germline values: CDR1 DFQATT, CDR2 SNEGSKA (reference sequence). CDR3 sequence (DNA): TGCAGTGGGGGGACAGGGGGTTACAATGAGCAGTTCTTC. As protein: CSGGTGGYNEQFF.

This clonotype was counted between two and nine times. The rearrangement uses TRBV30 and TRBJ2-5; D uncertain. V was clipped by 0 bases and J by 2 bases, with 13 bases between them. The V gene's germline CDR1 is GTSNPN and CDR2 SVGIG (reference sequence). There are 15 residues in the CDR3. Here the CDR3 DNA reads TGTGCCTGGAGTGTATGGGGTCGCCGGCAAGAGACCCAGTACTTC. Its protein product is CAWSVWGRRQETQYF.

This clonotype was counted only a few times. V is TRBV5-1 and J is TRBJ1-2, with TRBD1 identical over 10 bases. Germline CDR1 SGHRS, CDR2 YFSETQ. V gave up 4 bases and J gave up 3 bases; unmatched junction bases: 6. The CDR3 covers 15 residues. The CDR3 region has the DNA TGCGCCAGCAGCAGGGGACAGGGGTCTGACTATGGCTACACCTTC. Translation gives CASSRGQGSDYGYTF.

This clonotype was counted a few times. The chain is built from TRBV29-1 and TRBJ2-2; 7 bases are shared with TRBD1. The CDR3 is 13 residues long. The germline V gene encodes CDR1 SQVTM and CDR2 ANQGSEA. V trimming: 7 bases; J trimming: 3 bases; junction bases outside the gene matches: 5. CDR3 loop: CSAVTGYTGELFF. The CDR3 bases are TGCAGCGCTGTGACAGGGTACACCGGGGAGCTGTTTTTT.

The table lists this clonotype with a few counts. The gene calls are TRBV29-1 and TRBJ2-5, with TRBD2 matching over 9 bases. The CDR3 covers 14 residues. J gave up 4 bases and V 7 bases, and 10 bases lay outside the gene matches. Germline assignment: CDR1 SQVTM and CDR2 ANQGSEA. The CDR3 sequence is CSGLAGVRGETQYF. The CDR3 DNA is TGCAGCGGATTAGCGGGAGTGAGAGGAGAGACCCAGTACTTC.

The sample holds a few counts of this clonotype. The V call is TRBV6-6, the J call TRBJ1-1; maybe TRBD1 (5 bases). CDR1 and CDR2 from the germline V gene are MNHNY and SVGAGI (reference sequence). V gave up 2 bases and J gave up 3 bases, with 10 bases separating them. The length of the CDR3 is 14 residues. The CDR3, as DNA: TGTGCCAGCAGTTACCAAGGGGATTACACTGAAGCTTTCTTT. This encodes CASSYQGDYTEAFF.

The chain couples TRBV6-6 to TRBJ2-3; unclear D gene. This CDR3 comprises 13 residues. Germline lookup yields CDR1 MNHNY and CDR2 SVGAGI (reference sequence). Between the trimmed V and J ends, which lost 1 base and 2 bases, there was a span of 4 bases. CDR3 sequence reads: CASSYFYTDTQYF. The CDR3 coding sequence is TGTGCCAGCAGTTACTTTTACACAGATACGCAGTATTTT.

This clonotype was seen repeatedly, ten times or more. The CDR3 protein is CASSLDRGGTEAFF. CDR3 coding DNA: TGCGCCAGCAGCTTGGACCGGGGAGGTACTGAAGCTTTCTTT. This chain connects TRBV5-1 to TRBJ1-1; D gene uncertain. Germline CDR1 reads SGHRS; CDR2 reads YFSETQ. The CDR3 is 14 amino acids. Trimming removed 0 bases from V and 5 bases from J, with 11 bases in between. Looking up the rest from reference TRBV5-1 and TRBJ1-1 gives the full variable domain: KAGVTQTPRYLIKTRGQQVTLSCSPISGHRSVSWYQQTPGQGLQFLFEYFSETQRNKGNFPGRFSGRQFSNSRSEMNVSTLELGDSALYLCASSLDRGGTEAFFGQGTRLTVV.